This T cell receptor beta chain was retrieved from a study of regulatory dendritic cells for organ transplantation. Comment on this clone: Its antigen is unknown.

Study-level findings and limits: Mature dendritic cells appeared to drive more memory CD8+ clonal expansion than regulatory ones.

Sorted subsets were CFSE-labeled and cultured 4 to 6 days with allogeneic dendritic cells. FACS sorted CD4+ or CD8+ T cells into CD45RA+ naive and CD45RO+ memory. The assay was immunoSEQ multiplex PCR, and TCRdb's table has in-frame clones only and misses some. The table lists 9,500 to 15,000 clones, approximately 56% of them singletons. Germline CDR1 is MNHEY and CDR2 is SVGAGI. The CDR3 contains 15 residues. V was clipped by 1 base and J by 2 bases; unmatched bases: 4. This chain links TRBV6-5 with TRBJ2-5, with TRBD2 matching over 7 bases. This clonotype originated in a human donor in good health. Sequenced sample: naive CD8+ T cells from blood cultured with dendritic cells. Described subset: CD45RA+ naive T cells. CDR3 residues: CASSYFASGQETQYF. The CDR3 coding sequence is TGTGCCAGCAGTTACTTCGCTAGCGGTCAAGAGACCCAGTACTTC.